This TCR beta chain was identified during a study of T cells and Merkel cell carcinoma outcomes. Whole-study findings and limits: Merkel cell carcinoma outcomes were reportedly predicted by repertoire and T-cell density.

This CDR3 comprises 15 residues. In germline, CDR1 is SGHRS, CDR2 YFSETQ. With V trimmed by 4 bases and J by 1 base, 6 bases remained unmatched. The assay was immunoSEQ multiplex PCR, and TCRdb's table has in-frame clones only and misses some. This sample has roughly 9,200 clones; 80% to 85% occur once, and the top ten carry around 2.5%. For this clone: Its antigen is currently unknown.

The rearrangement joins TRBV5-1 to TRBJ2-5; 8 nucleotides line up with TRBD2. The sequenced material came from tumor tissue from Merkel cell carcinoma. The source is a human donor with Merkel cell carcinoma. The CDR3 region is CASSGSLAAQETQYF. The CDR3 nucleotides are TGCGCCAGCAGCGGATCACTAGCGGCCCAAGAGACCCAGTACTTC.